The T cell receptor beta chain under discussion was sequenced for a study of shared clonotypes between healthy human individuals (dated by TCRdb to 2020 to 2022). Regarding the study in general: Two women and a few men aged 18 to 49 years were included in the cohort. For each donor, three plates each were used for CD4 naive and CD4 memory, two plates were used for CD8 naive, and one plate was used for CD8 memory. To estimate repertoire size and how much clonotype sharing occurs between individuals, the study deeply sequenced the blood TCR repertoires of several healthy adults. Different laboratories and diverse techniques were used to prepare libraries and sequence TCR repertoires, to increase sequencing depth and limit assay-specific biases. Per donor, leukapheresis produced somewhere between about 0.9 and 9 billion PBMCs.

The germline V gene sets CDR1 to SGHAT and CDR2 to FQNNGV. Cut back by 5 bases and 4 bases, the V and J ends lie 14 bases apart. From its cysteine to its phenylalanine, the CDR3 spans 14 amino acids. The entry retains the CDR3 DNA only, 42 bases that are in frame from base 1. Regarding this clone: Its antigen target is currently unknown. No base quality values were provided; no much bigger clone lies one nucleotide off.

Healthy HIV-negative adults with no recently reported acute infections or vaccinations were included as donors. Only Caucasian adults living in Nashville, Tennessee, USA were represented among the donors. Magnetic negative selection was used to enrich CD4+ T cells, after which naive cells were positively selected on CD45RA and the negative fraction became the memory subset. Blood was collected by leukapheresis, and PBMCs were isolated by Ficoll-Histopaque density gradient centrifugation and then cryopreserved in liquid nitrogen vapor phase. Analytical flow cytometry was used to check the purity and quantity of each magnetically sorted T cell population. Genomic DNA was isolated from each sorted fraction and quantified by UV absorbance on a Nanodrop 2000c. Using the deep immunoSEQ assay, TCR CDR3 regions were amplified from genomic DNA by multiplex PCR. Extracted genomic DNA from each cell subset was spread evenly across all wells of several immunoSEQ 96-well plates, with each plate serving as a replicate. For sorted subsets, around 200 ng genomic DNA, equal to 30,000 or so T cell genomes, was loaded into each replicate PCR. Purified libraries were quantified with a Qubit 3.0 fluorometer, sized on a Bioanalyzer 2100, and re-quantified with the KAPA Library Quantification kit. Each immunoSEQ 96-well plate was sequenced on its own single-read 150-cycle Illumina NextSeq 550 flow cell. The authors processed their data as follows. Because the immunoSEQ output held only junctional sequences and lacked quality scores, the filtering could not match the filtering applied to full-length reads. To assign V/J genes and CDR3, sequences were annotated against IMGT germline references using PyIR, a Python wrapper for IgBLAST v1.9. Reads were removed for weak V/J assignments (E-value above 1e-6), missing CDR3, stop codons, out-of-frame junctions, or ambiguous translated residues. V3J clonotypes were defined by identical inferred V gene, J gene, and CDR3 amino acid sequence. Percentage overlap between repertoires was calculated by dividing the number of shared unique clonotypes by the size of the smaller repertoire. RTK rarefaction, the Chao1 estimator, and Recon v2.1 estimates of unobserved clonotypes were used to assess repertoire richness. OLGA was used to compute generation probabilities for all TCRbeta clonotypes that the gDNA method yielded from a few donors. In TCRdb, the immuneACCESS table is reduced to in-frame sequences with V and J assigned. These tables do not hold every clone; where another copy was compared, an unresolved V gene accounts for under half, and the others remain unexplained. V and J calls plus clone size are reproduced from that table; the DNA served to infer D and trimming. Within this sample are some 2,500,000 clones, with 85% to 95% of them counted one time only. About 0.36% of the sample belongs to the ten largest clones.

Overall results and qualifications from the work: Incomplete sequencing was indicated by rarefaction of sorted-subset datasets, despite the large sequencing depth. Pairwise subsampling indicated that sequencing depth was expected to affect the degree of clonotype sharing among donors. Higher generation probabilities were observed for clonotypes shared by all four sorted-subset donors than for non-shared clonotypes. When a handful of donors were compared, the shared fraction of clonotypes was about 5.4% for naive CD4, about 4% for naive CD8, 2.3% for memory CD4, and about 0.36% for memory CD8. The genetic and exposure-history diversity represented was limited by the small number of donors. Only blood was sampled, and tissue TCR repertoires likely differ from those in blood. Naive subsets generally had larger estimated clonotype richness than memory subsets did.

The TCR sequence derives from a man younger than 35 in good health. Some clones in this sample may be carry-over from other donors' samples. Recombination linked TRBV11-2 to TRBJ1-1, with TRBD1 tentatively as D gene (5 bases match). Sequencing input: naive CD4+ T cells from PBMCs. The label giving this sample's cell subset or site can be read as: CD45RA+ positively selected. The CDR3 protein sequence reads: CASSPSGRATEAFF. The DNA reads as follows: TGTGCCAGCAGCCCTAGTGGCAGGGCCACTGAAGCTTTCTTT.